This T cell receptor beta chain derives from a study of human T cells and chemical hapten exposure. TCRdb analysed the RACE reads with MiXCR anew, one entry per CDR3 protein. The top ten clones hold 2.6% of a sample with approximately 400,000 distinct CDR3 sequences, 5.1% of them seen once. General study points: With DPC sensitization, TCRs exceeding 1 in 1000 frequency showed no change. Expanded TCRs were compared with controls, and the expanded TCRs formed significantly more large CDR3 similarity clusters.

Stated time point: pre-sensitization, week 0. Treatment indicated: therapeutic diphenylcyclopropenone sensitization with weekly scalp DPC. The germline V and J ends were trimmed by 4 bases and 2 bases, with 8 bases remaining between them. The CDR3 sequence is 13 residues long. The germline V gene encodes CDR1 SGHTA and CDR2 FQGNSA. This clonotype was found a few times. The antigen remains unidentified. Sample: whole blood, taken in connection with sensitization to the hapten diphenylcyclopropenone (DPC). This chain connects TRBV7-2 to TRBJ2-5; D gene uncertain. The receptor was isolated from a woman aged 50 to 60 with alopecia areata. Some clones in this sample may be carry-over from other donors' samples. The CDR3 DNA reads TGTGCCAGCAGCTATAAGACACAAGAGACCCAGTACTTC. This sequence encodes CASSYKTQETQYF.